This T cell receptor (beta chain) was sequenced for a study of blood T cell repertoires in COVID-19 (dated by TCRdb to the early 2020s). Turning to the overall study: Samples covering the acute and convalescent phases of COVID-19 were provided by collaborators in the United States, Italy and Spain. The prospective study material was composed of cDNA or gDNA derived from T cells, B-cell-depleted T cells, or PBMCs. Deeply sampled blood TCRbeta repertoires from subjects exposed to, actively infected with, or recovered from COVID-19 were included in the dataset. A freely available public database, intended as a resource for researchers studying the immune response to SARS-CoV-2, is where the repertoires were released. The samples were drawn from two sources: the first 160 participants of the ongoing ImmuneRACE study, and 1,000 to 1,500 subjects contributed by 6 global collaborators. The sample metadata nearly always contained a de-identified subject ID, COVID-19 status, age in years and sex. HLA class I and class II types, where available, came from metadata supplied by the sample provider rather than from assay-based typing.

The immunoSEQ Assay, a bias-controlled multiplex PCR, was used to amplify TCRbeta CDR3 regions from genomic DNA. The original methods were these. The number of nucleated cells in each sample was estimated by amplification of reference gene primers within the assay. To quantify the absolute abundance of each unique TCRbeta CDR3 rearrangement, sequence reads were collapsed and filtered. For each sample, productive Simpson clonality was calculated by taking the square root of Simpson's diversity index across productive rearrangements. The table was pulled from immuneACCESS by TCRdb, which kept in-frame rearrangements only. Such tables lose some clones; where checked, under half of the loss comes from unresolved V genes, and the rest has no known cause. V and J calls and clone size follow that table, whereas D and trimming were derived from the DNA. Within this sample are about 93,000 clones, with around four fifths of them counted one time only. The biggest ten clones account for roughly 16% of the sample.

Whole blood was collected in K2EDTA tubes by collaborating institutions according to the institutions' own protocols. Collaborator samples were shipped for TCRbeta analysis as frozen whole blood, isolated PBMCs, or DNA extracted from either sample type. What the research found in general, with its limitations: The quantity of clinical and demographic metadata differed by source and by participant and was supplied without curation.

The germline V gene supplies CDR1 SGHDT and CDR2 YYEEEE. The CDR3 measures 19 amino acids from cysteine to phenylalanine. The retained sequence is limited to the CDR3, 57 bases, with the frame set at the first base. A distance of 20 bases separates the germline ends of V and J, which lose 2 bases and 0 bases respectively. This clone was picked up a small number of times. The specificity of this receptor is unknown. No clone much larger than this one lies a single base away; base qualities are absent. The clonotype was recovered from a human donor in a cohort sampled during active COVID-19. The sequencing input was peripheral blood. The chain is made from TRBV5-6 and TRBJ2-2; the best D guess is TRBD2, with 5 bases matching. The DNA sequence reads TGTGCCAGCAGCTTATTTGGGAGAATCGGGGTCGCGAACACCGGGGAGCTGTTTTTT. Its amino acids are CASSLFGRIGVANTGELFF.